A selection of T cell receptor beta chains follows, all from one sample in a study of control samples from healthy donors and cancer patients. Some clones are missing from TCRdb's copy, which holds only in-frame ones; the method was immunoSEQ multiplex PCR. The data show about 140,000 clones, with around 94% seen just once and roughly 14% held by the top ten. Material for sequencing was blood. These receptors were obtained from a man aged 35-49 years in good health. Each CDR3 is given with its conserved first and last residue. A D gene is named only where the DNA matches it firmly. Rows give clone size only sometimes, using once, few, many, or a class for an expanded clone.

TRBD2	TRBJ2-2	TRBV25-1	-	TGTGCCAGCAGTGAACTCCTAGCGGGAGTTCACACCGGGGAGCTGTTTTTT	CASSELLAGVHTGELFF
-	TRBJ1-4	TRBV14	-	TGTGCCAGCAGCCAAGGACAAGCACTCGGTGAAAAACTGTTTTTT	CASSQGQALGEKLFF
TRBD1	TRBJ2-7	TRBV11-2	once	TGTGCCAGCAGCTTAGAGGTGGGACAGGGTTCCTACGAGCAGTACTTC	CASSLEVGQGSYEQYF
TRBD1	TRBJ2-2	TRBV5-1	-	TGCGCCAGCAGCTGGGGGAAACAGGGGGCCAGCGGGGAGCTGTTTTTT	CASSWGKQGASGELFF
-	TRBJ2-7	TRBV9	-	TGTGCCAGCAGCCCCGGGGGCTTCTCAGGGGTCGAGCAGTACTTC	CASSPGGFSGVEQYF
-	TRBJ1-2	TRBV9	-	TGTGCCAGCAGCGGTTCTTCTCGGGGGGCGGACTATGGCTACACCTTC	CASSGSSRGADYGYTF
TRBD2	TRBJ2-7	TRBV19	-	TGTGCCAGTAGTATAGATCCGTGGACTAGCGGGAGCTACGAGCAGTACTTC	CASSIDPWTSGSYEQYF
-	TRBJ1-5	TRBV6-1	-	TGTGCCAGCAGTGAAAGGCGCAATCAGCCCCAGCATTTT	CASSERRNQPQHF
-	TRBJ1-1	TRBV5-6	-	TGTGCCAGCAGCTTGGGACAGAGTGAAGCTTTCTTT	CASSLGQSEAFF
TRBD2	TRBJ2-7	TRBV10-3	-	TGTGCCATCAGCACAGTCGAGCGGGGATACTACGAGCAGTACTTC	CAISTVERGYYEQYF
-	TRBJ2-2	TRBV11-2	-	TGTGCCAGCAGCTTTGATAACACCGGGGAGCTGTTTTTT	CASSFDNTGELFF
TRBD2	TRBJ2-3	TRBV7-9	-	TGTGCCAGCAGCTTGCGGGGGGGGACCAGCGATACGCAGTATTTT	CASSLRGGTSDTQYF
TRBD1	TRBJ2-7	TRBV5-6	-	TGTGCCAGCAGCTTGGCCGGGCAGGGGGCGGGCGAGCAGTACTTC	CASSLAGQGAGEQYF
-	TRBJ1-1	TRBV7-9	-	TGTGCCAGCAGCCCGGGACGGCAGAACACTGAAGCTTTCTTT	CASSPGRQNTEAFF
-	TRBJ1-5	TRBV6-1	-	TGTGCCAGCAGTGAGAGCAGGGTTCAGCCCCAGCATTTT	CASSESRVQPQHF
TRBD2	TRBJ2-3	TRBV5-1	once	TGCGCCAGCAGCCTCTCCGGGACTAGCGGGACTTACACAGATACGCAGTATTTT	CASSLSGTSGTYTDTQYF
TRBD2	TRBJ2-2	TRBV27	-	TGTGCCAGCAGTTCATCCCCTAGCGGGATGAACACCGGGGAGCTGTTTTTT	CASSSSPSGMNTGELFF
-	TRBJ1-1	TRBV7-2	-	TGTGCCAGCAGGGAGTCAAGGAACACTGAAGCTTTCTTT	CASRESRNTEAFF
-	TRBJ1-1	TRBV30	-	TGTGCCTGGAGTGAACTTACAGAGGGAGCTTTCTTT	CAWSELTEGAFF
-	TRBJ2-1	TRBV18	-	TGTGCCAGCTCTCCGGGGGGGACAGGGTTCTACAATGAGCAGTTCTTC	CASSPGGTGFYNEQFF
-	TRBJ1-2	TRBV7-9	-	TGTGCCAGCAGCCGAACAGGAAACTATGGCTACACCTTC	CASSRTGNYGYTF
-	TRBJ1-1	TRBV24-1	once	TGTGCCACCAGTGATACAGGGTACACTGAAGCTTTCTTT	CATSDTGYTEAFF
TRBD1	TRBJ2-3	TRBV19	-	TGTGCCAGTAGTATAACGGGACAGCCTACAGATACGCAGTATTTT	CASSITGQPTDTQYF
-	TRBJ1-1	TRBV6-1	-	TGTGCCAGCAGTGAAATAGTGAACACTGAAGCTTTCTTT	CASSEIVNTEAFF
-	TRBJ1-4	TRBV15	-	TGTGCCACCAGCAGAGAAGCGACAGCTAATGAAAAACTGTTTTTT	CATSREATANEKLFF
-	TRBJ2-2	TRBV7-9	-	TGTGCCAGCAGCTTCAGAACGAACACCGGGGAGCTGTTTTTT	CASSFRTNTGELFF
-	TRBJ2-7	TRBV6-5	-	TGTGCCAGCAGTAACTACGAGCAGTACTTC	CASSNYEQYF
-	TRBJ2-3	TRBV5-4	-	TGTGCCAGCAGCCTGTCCTACGATACGCAGTATTTT	CASSLSYDTQYF
-	TRBJ1-1	TRBV7-2	-	TGTGCCAGCAGCTTAGCGTTTTTCGGGGTTAGTGGGACTGAAGCTTTCTTT	CASSLAFFGVSGTEAFF